The T cell receptor (beta chain) under discussion was sequenced for a study of blood T cell repertoires in COVID-19. Study as a whole: From the United States, Italy and Spain came samples of acute and convalescent COVID-19. Sample material is recorded as cDNA or gDNA derived from T cells, B-cell-depleted T cells, or PBMCs.

In the original processing: For nucleated cells, counts were estimated from reference gene primer amplification. This table comes from immunoSEQ multiplex PCR, and its TCRdb copy is limited to in-frame clones, with some not included. Clone size and V and J calls were adopted from that table, with D and trimming inferred from the DNA. The sample carries some 350,000 clones, more than 85% recorded once. The V end lost 6 bases, the J end lost 5 bases, and 8 bases lay between the germline ends. The CDR3 sequence is 11 residues long. Germline CDR1 and CDR2: MNHEY and SVGEGT. This TCR was sampled from a human donor in a cohort sampled during active COVID-19. The V call is TRBV6-2 or TRBV6-3, the J call TRBJ2-7; D is uncertain. Sequenced: peripheral blood. The CDR3 DNA reads TGTGCCAGCAGCCCTGGGCACGAGCAGTACTTC. The encoded protein is CASSPGHEQYF.